This is a list of T cell receptor beta chains from one sample in a study of PD-1 blockade in classical Hodgkin lymphoma. TCRdb's table, derived via immunoSEQ multiplex PCR, lists solely in-frame clones and lacks some. The table lists more than 90,000 clones, roughly four fifths of them singletons. The sample here was peripheral blood mononuclear cells (PBMCs), taken before the second cycle of nivolumab. These receptors were obtained from a human donor with classical Hodgkin lymphoma. Each CDR3 is given with its conserved first and last residue. A D gene is named only where the DNA matches it firmly. The size entry is marked missing in some rows and otherwise reads once, few, many or a size class.

CASSLGQGKGTQYF | TGCGCCAGCAGCTTGGGACAGGGGAAGGGGACCCAGTACTTC | TRBV5-1 | TRBD1 | TRBJ2-5 | . | 14
CASSKVAGAGGEQFF | TGTGCCAGTAGTAAGGTAGCGGGAGCGGGTGGTGAGCAGTTCTTC | TRBV19 | TRBD2 | TRBJ2-1 | . | 15
CASSRDRYTGELFF | TGTGCCAGCAGTCGGGACCGCTACACCGGGGAGCTGTTTTTT | TRBV6-1 | . | TRBJ2-2 | . | 14
CASSFLSAAGDNEQYF | TGTGCCAGCAGCTTTCTGTCGGCGGCAGGGGACAACGAGCAGTACTTC | TRBV7-9 | . | TRBJ2-7 | . | 16
CASSQDRVSNQPQHF | TGCGCCAGCAGCCAAGATCGGGTTAGCAATCAGCCCCAGCATTTT | TRBV4-1 | . | TRBJ1-5 | few | 15
CASSLGLAGMGDEQFF | TGTGCCAGCAGTTTAGGACTAGCGGGAATGGGCGATGAGCAGTTCTTC | TRBV6-6 | TRBD2 | TRBJ2-1 | . | 16
CASSLEAGNGNTIYF | TGCGCCAGCAGCTTGGAGGCAGGGAATGGAAACACCATATATTTT | TRBV5-1 | . | TRBJ1-3 | . | 15
CASSRQTGGTEAFF | TGTGCCAGCAGCCGCCAAACAGGGGGCACTGAAGCTTTCTTT | TRBV7-2 | TRBD1 | TRBJ1-1 | . | 14
CASSLWGGTDTEAFF | TGCGCCAGCAGCTTGTGGGGCGGGACGGACACTGAAGCTTTCTTT | TRBV5-1 | . | TRBJ1-1 | . | 15
CASSHSGDYYEQYF | TGTGCCAGCAGCCACTCTGGGGACTATTACGAGCAGTACTTC | TRBV14 | TRBD2 | TRBJ2-7 | . | 14
CASSPLAGWGEQFF | TGTGCCAGCAGCCCACTAGCGGGATGGGGCGAGCAGTTCTTC | TRBV11-2 | TRBD2 | TRBJ2-1 | . | 14
CASSVKLDRGTEAFF | TGTGCCAGCAGCGTAAAGCTCGACAGGGGGACTGAAGCTTTCTTT | TRBV9 | TRBD1 | TRBJ1-1 | . | 15
CATSSKGTFGYTF | TGTGCCACCAGCAGTAAAGGGACCTTTGGCTACACCTTC | TRBV15 | . | TRBJ1-2 | . | 13
CASSLKSLGQGNYGYTF | TGTGCCAGCTCACTGAAATCCTTAGGACAGGGGAACTATGGCTACACCTTC | TRBV18 | TRBD1 | TRBJ1-2 | . | 17
CASSFSGAGEKLFF | TGCGCCAGCAGCTTCTCAGGGGCAGGAGAAAAACTGTTTTTT | TRBV5-1 | . | TRBJ1-4 | few | 14
CASSFRTGNYGYTF | TGTGCCAGCAGTTTCCGGACAGGGAACTATGGCTACACCTTC | TRBV6-6 | TRBD1 | TRBJ1-2 | . | 14
CASSIVGGLAGNEQFF | TGTGCCAGTAGTATAGTAGGGGGCTTAGCGGGCAATGAGCAGTTCTTC | TRBV19 | . | TRBJ2-1 | . | 16
CASGLEQGYNQPQHF | TGTGCTAGTGGTTTGGAGCAGGGGTACAATCAGCCCCAGCATTTT | TRBV12-5 | . | TRBJ1-5 | . | 15
CASSQLTGAASYGYTF | TGTGCCAGCAGCCAATTGACAGGGGCTGCTAGTTATGGCTACACCTTC | TRBV14 | TRBD1 | TRBJ1-2 | . | 16
CAWMGRGGTEAFF | TGTGCCTGGATGGGCAGGGGGGGGACTGAAGCTTTCTTT | TRBV30 | TRBD1 | TRBJ1-1 | . | 13
CASTSTGGPYNEQFF | TGTGCCAGCACCTCAACAGGGGGGCCCTACAATGAGCAGTTCTTC | TRBV9 | TRBD1 | TRBJ2-1 | . | 15
CASSAHQSAEQYF | TGTGCCAGCAGTGCTCACCAGAGTGCCGAGCAGTACTTC | TRBV2 | . | TRBJ2-7 | . | 13
CASRNDGTRNTIYF | TGTGCCAGCAGAAACGATGGGACCCGAAACACCATATATTTT | TRBV6-6 | . | TRBJ1-3 | . | 14
CASSLATGTGVHEAFF | TGTGCCAGCAGCTTAGCGACGGGGACAGGGGTTCATGAAGCTTTCTTT | TRBV7-2 | TRBD1 | TRBJ1-1 | once | 16
CASSSGTSGFNEQFF | TGTGCCAGCAGCTCCGGGACTAGCGGCTTCAATGAGCAGTTCTTC | TRBV7-7 | TRBD2 | TRBJ2-1 | . | 15
CASIYEQFF | TGTGCCAGCATTTATGAGCAGTTCTTC | TRBV6-9 | . | TRBJ2-1 | . | 9
CASSLDGGGYTF | TGCGCCAGCAGCCTAGACGGAGGTGGCTACACCTTC | TRBV5-1 | . | TRBJ1-2 | . | 12
CASSFGGGYTF | TGTGCCAGCAGTTTCGGGGGTGGCTACACCTTC | TRBV6-5 | . | TRBJ1-2 | . | 11
CASSLAGTGIYEQYF | TGTGCCAGCAGCTTGGCCGGGACAGGGATCTACGAGCAGTACTTC | TRBV5-5 | TRBD1 | TRBJ2-7 | few | 15
CASSIVRAGNQPQHF | TGTGCCAGTAGTATAGTGAGGGCAGGGAATCAGCCCCAGCATTTT | TRBV19 | . | TRBJ1-5 | . | 15
CASSETGAKVYNEQFF | TGTGCCAGCAGCGAAACCGGCGCGAAAGTCTACAATGAGCAGTTCTTC | TRBV6-1 | . | TRBJ2-1 | . | 16
CASASTGGRQPQHF | TGTGCTAGTGCTTCGACAGGGGGAAGGCAGCCCCAGCATTTT | TRBV12-5 | TRBD1 | TRBJ1-5 | . | 14
CASSSLETQYF | TGTGCCAGCAGTTCCCTGGAGACCCAGTACTTC | TRBV28 | . | TRBJ2-5 | . | 11
CASSKTGVTGELFF | TGTGCCAGCTCTAAGACAGGGGTAACCGGGGAGCTGTTTTTT | TRBV18 | TRBD1 | TRBJ2-2 | . | 14
CASSENQPQHF | TGTGCCAGCAGTGAGAATCAGCCCCAGCATTTT | TRBV6-1 | . | TRBJ1-5 | . | 11
CASSLAPGDSSRNYGYTF | TGCGCCAGCAGTTTAGCACCAGGGGACTCCTCTCGAAACTATGGCTACACCTTC | TRBV5-1 | . | TRBJ1-2 | . | 18
CASSVDSGANVLTF | TGTGCCAGCTCAGTGGACTCTGGGGCCAACGTCCTGACTTTC | TRBV18 | . | TRBJ2-6 | many | 14
CASSKGLQGSTGELFF | TGTGCCAGTAGTAAGGGTCTACAGGGGAGCACCGGGGAGCTGTTTTTT | TRBV19 | TRBD1 | TRBJ2-2 | . | 16
CASSGLLSNEQFF | TGCGCCAGCAGTGGTCTGTTGTCCAATGAGCAGTTCTTC | TRBV10-1 | . | TRBJ2-1 | few | 13
CASSNPGLTTEAFF | TGTGCCAGCAGTAATCCGGGACTAACCACTGAAGCTTTCTTT | TRBV28 | . | TRBJ1-1 | . | 14
CASSPGSGRATDTQYF | TGTGCCAGCTCGCCTGGCAGCGGTAGGGCCACAGATACGCAGTATTTT | TRBV18 | . | TRBJ2-3 | many | 16
CASSQAGWGGMGEQYF | TGTGCCAGCAGCCAGGCTGGGTGGGGAGGAATGGGCGAGCAGTACTTC | TRBV4-2 | . | TRBJ2-7 | . | 16